The next 6 T cell receptor beta chains were all read from a single sample in a study of cytotoxic CD8 clonotypes in ibrutinib-treated CLL (TCRdb year 2021). What this sample's time point label stands for: about a year on ibrutinib. Preparation of the library involved the immunoSEQ multiplex PCR assay. TCRdb mirrors the immuneACCESS table, restricted to in-frame sequences. Some clones are absent from its copies; in checked studies, under half trace to an unresolved V gene, and the reason for the others is unknown. For this sample there are fewer than 100,000 clones; 75% to 85% appear just once. In total, the top ten clones hold around 4.8% of the sample. The source material was PBMCs, sampled after 12 months of ibrutinib treatment. The receptors derive from a human donor with chronic lymphocytic leukemia.

The chain combines TRBV7-3 with TRBJ1-1; TRBD1 agrees at 7 bases. The CDR3 is 16 amino acids. Germline CDR1 and CDR2: SGHTA and FQGTGA. The ends lost 5 bases at V and 4 bases at J; junction bases unmatched: 13. The chain's CDR3 is CASSPRGGAEGTEAFF. The CDR3 bases are TGTGCCAGCAGCCCCAGGGGGGGGGCAGAAGGCACTGAAGCTTTCTTT.

The chain couples TRBV5-6 to TRBJ2-7; D is undetermined. The CDR3 spans 17 residues. V lost 0 bases to trimming and J lost 1 base, with 17 bases between them. CDR1 SGHDT and CDR2 YYEEEE come from the germline V gene. The CDR3 is CASSLGVGVLRSYEQYF. The CDR3 region has the DNA TGTGCCAGCAGCTTGGGTGTCGGCGTGTTGCGGTCCTACGAGCAGTACTTC.

The chain employs TRBV6-5 and TRBJ2-3; possibly TRBD2 for D (6 bases). The CDR3 consists of 11 residues. The ends were cut back, 5 bases at V and 6 bases at J, with 6 bases in the middle. Germline V CDR1 and CDR2: MNHEY, SVGAGI. CDR3 sequence (DNA): TGTGCCAGCAGTCGGGGGGATACGCAGTATTTT. It specifies CASSRGDTQYF.

This chain connects TRBV7-9 to TRBJ1-1, with 8 bases matching TRBD1. V lost 5 bases, J lost 6 bases, and 5 bases stayed unmatched. CDR1 is SEHNR and CDR2 is FQNEAQ in the germline V gene (reference sequence). This CDR3 is built from 13 residues. The CDR3 spells CASSRTGWAEAFF. The CDR3 nucleotides are TGTGCCAGCAGCCGGACAGGGTGGGCTGAAGCTTTCTTT.

V usage is TRBV6-6 and J usage is TRBJ2-5; D is ambiguous. Germline V gives CDR1 MNHNY, CDR2 SVGAGI (reference sequence). The CDR3 sequence is 14 residues long. Trimming pared 1 base from V and 7 bases from J, leaving 13 bases between. CDR3 protein: CASSYYHDTTTQYF. The CDR3 nucleotides are TGTGCCAGCAGTTACTACCACGACACCACGACCCAGTACTTC.

This chain links TRBV4-1 with TRBJ2-3, with TRBD2 matching over 8 bases. This CDR3 is built from 16 residues. Trimming took 0 bases from V and 1 from J; bases not matched to a gene: 3. Germline values: CDR1 MGHRA, CDR2 YSYEKL. This CDR3 is CASSQDWRGGTDTQYF. In DNA, the CDR3 is TGCGCCAGCAGCCAAGATTGGCGGGGGGGCACAGATACGCAGTATTTT.